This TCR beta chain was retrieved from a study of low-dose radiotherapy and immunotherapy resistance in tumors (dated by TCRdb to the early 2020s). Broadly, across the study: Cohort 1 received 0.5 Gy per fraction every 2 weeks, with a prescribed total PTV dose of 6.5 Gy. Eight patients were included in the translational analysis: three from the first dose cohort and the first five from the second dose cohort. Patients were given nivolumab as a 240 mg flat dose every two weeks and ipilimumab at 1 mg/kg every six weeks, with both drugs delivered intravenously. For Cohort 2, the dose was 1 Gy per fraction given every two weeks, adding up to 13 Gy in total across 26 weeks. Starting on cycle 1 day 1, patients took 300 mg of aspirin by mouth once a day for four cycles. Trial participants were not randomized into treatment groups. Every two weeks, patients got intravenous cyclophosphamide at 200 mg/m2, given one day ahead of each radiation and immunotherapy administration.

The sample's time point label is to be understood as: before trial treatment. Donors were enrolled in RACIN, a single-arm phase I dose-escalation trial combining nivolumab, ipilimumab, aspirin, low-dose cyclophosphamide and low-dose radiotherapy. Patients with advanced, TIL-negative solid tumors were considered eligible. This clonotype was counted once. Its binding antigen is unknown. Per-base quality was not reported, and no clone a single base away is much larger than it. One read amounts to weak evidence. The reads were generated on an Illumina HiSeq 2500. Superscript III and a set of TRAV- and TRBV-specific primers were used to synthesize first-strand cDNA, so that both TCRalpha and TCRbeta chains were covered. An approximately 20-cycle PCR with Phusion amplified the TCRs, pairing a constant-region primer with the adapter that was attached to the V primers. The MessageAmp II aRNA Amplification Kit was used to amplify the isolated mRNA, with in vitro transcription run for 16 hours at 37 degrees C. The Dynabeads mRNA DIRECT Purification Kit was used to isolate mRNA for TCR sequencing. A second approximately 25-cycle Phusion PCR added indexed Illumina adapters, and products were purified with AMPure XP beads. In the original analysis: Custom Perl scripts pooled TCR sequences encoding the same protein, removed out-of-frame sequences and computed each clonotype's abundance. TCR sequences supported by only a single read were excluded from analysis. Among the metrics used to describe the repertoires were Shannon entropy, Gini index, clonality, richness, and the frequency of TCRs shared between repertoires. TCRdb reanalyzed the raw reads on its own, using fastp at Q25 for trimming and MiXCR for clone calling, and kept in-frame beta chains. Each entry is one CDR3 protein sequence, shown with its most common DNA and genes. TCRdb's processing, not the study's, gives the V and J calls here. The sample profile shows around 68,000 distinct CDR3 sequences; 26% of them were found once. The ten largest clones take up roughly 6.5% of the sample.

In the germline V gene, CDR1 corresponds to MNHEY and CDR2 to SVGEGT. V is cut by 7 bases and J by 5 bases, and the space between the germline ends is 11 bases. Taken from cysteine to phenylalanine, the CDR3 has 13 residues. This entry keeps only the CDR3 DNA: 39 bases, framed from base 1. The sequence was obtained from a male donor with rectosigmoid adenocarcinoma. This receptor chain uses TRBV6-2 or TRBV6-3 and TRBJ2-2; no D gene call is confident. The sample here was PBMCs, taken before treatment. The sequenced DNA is TGTGCCAGCACCCAAGAGTTGACCGGGGAGCTGTTTTTT. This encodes CASTQELTGELFF.